Below, 17 T cell receptor beta chains from the same sample are listed, as sequenced in a study of CD4 and CD8 cells across lung adenocarcinoma regions. TCRdb re-analysed the PCR reads in MiXCR, keeping a single row per CDR3 protein. The sample holds fewer than 30,000 distinct CDR3 sequences, 40% to 50% seen once. The source material was CD8+ T cells from the center of a lung tumor. Every receptor here comes from a male donor with lung adenocarcinoma. The CD4 and CD8 labels of this study may be unreliable.

A few counts support this clonotype. The chain's CDR3 is CASSETGSGGVETQYF. The DNA of the CDR3 is TGCGCCAGCAGTGAGACTGGTAGCGGGGGGGTGGAGACCCAGTACTTC. The chain carries TRBV10-2 and TRBJ2-1, with 11 bases fitting TRBD2. TRBJ2-5 matches the DNA end more closely, so the J call is doubtful. Germline V gene sequence: CDR1 WSHSY, CDR2 SAAADI. CDR3 length: 16 residues.

CDR3: CASSQAGELFF. CDR3 in DNA: TGTGCCAGCAGCCAAGCCGGGGAGCTGTTTTTT. V gene TRBV3-1 combines with J gene TRBJ2-2; no clear D. Germline loops: CDR1 LGHDT, CDR2 YNNKEL (reference sequence). The CDR3 covers 11 residues. The ends were cut back, 1 base at V and 6 bases at J, with 0 bases in the middle. The variable domain in full, completed from reference TRBV3-1 and TRBJ2-2, reads DTAVSQTPKYLVTQMGNDKSIKCEQNLGHDTMYWYKQDSKKFLKIMFSYNNKELIINETVPNRFSPKSPDKAHLNLHINSLELGDSAVYFCASSQAGELFFGEGSRLTVL.

Worth noting for this clonotype: Given a much more abundant clone one base away, this may be a read error. CDR3 DNA sequence: TGTGCCAGCAGTCCAAGGACAGGGACACAGACCCAGTACTTC. It specifies CASSPRTGTQTQYF. This chain uses TRBV12-3 or TRBV12-4 with TRBJ2-1, with 8 bases lining up with TRBD1. The end of the DNA aligns better with TRBJ2-5, so the J call may be wrong. The CDR3 has 14 residues.

The rearrangement links TRBV6-1 to TRBJ2-2; D is uncertain. The length of the CDR3 is 12 residues. V lost 6 bases, J lost 1 base, and 3 bases lay in between. Germline-derived CDR1 and CDR2 are MNHNS and SASEGT. CDR3 coding DNA: TGTGCCAGCAGGGTGAACACCGGGGAGCTGTTTTTT. This translates into CASRVNTGELFF.

This clonotype qualifies as medium-sized. The chain recombines TRBV6-1 with TRBJ2-7, with D unclear. The germline gives CDR1 MNHNS, CDR2 SASEGT. The CDR3 is made up of 15 amino acids. The germline V and J ends were trimmed by 1 base and 0 bases, with 10 bases remaining between them. The CDR3 region has the DNA TGTGCCAGCAGTGAAGACTACCGAAGCTCCTACGAGCAGTACTTC. Translation: CASSEDYRSSYEQYF.

The chain couples TRBV27 to TRBJ2-3; D is perhaps TRBD2 (5 bases). Trimming removed 3 bases at V and 3 bases at J, with 10 bases between. Germline V lookup: CDR1 MNHEY, CDR2 SMNVEV (reference sequence). This CDR3 spans 14 amino acids. The CDR3 DNA follows: TGTGCCAGCAGTTTGTCTAGCATTACAGATACGCAGTATTTT. The encoded protein is CASSLSSITDTQYF.

The chain recombines TRBV6-2 or TRBV6-3 with TRBJ2-1, with 13 bases lining up with TRBD2. Judging by the DNA end, TRBJ2-5 fits better; the J call may be wrong. The germline V gene has CDR1 MNHEY and CDR2 SVGEGT. This CDR3 region has 16 residues. This CDR3 reads CASSSRLAGGQETQYF. DNA for the CDR3: TGTGCCAGCAGCTCCAGACTAGCGGGAGGCCAAGAGACCCAGTACTTC.

The gene calls are TRBV10-3 and TRBJ2-5; 8 bases match TRBD2. This CDR3 has 14 residues. CDR1 and CDR2 from the germline V gene are ENHRY and SYGVKD. The CDR3 here is CAGNGGGEKEIQYF. The DNA of the CDR3 is TGTGCGGGCAACGGGGGGGGAGAGAAAGAGATTCAGTACTTC.

In this sample, this clonotype turned up many times. Here the CDR3 DNA reads TGTGCCATCAGTGAGTCAACTAATGAGCAGTTCTTC. Translation: CAISESTNEQFF. The rearrangement joins TRBV10-3 to TRBJ2-1; D gene unclear. Deletions cut 0 bases from V and 7 bases from J, with 4 bases between. Germline CDR1 is ENHRY and CDR2 is SYGVKD. There are 12 residues in the CDR3.

The genes are TRBV6-2 or TRBV6-3 and TRBJ2-1; 13 nucleotides agree with TRBD2. The last part of the DNA fits TRBJ2-7 better; the J call may be wrong. The CDR3 extends over 18 amino acids. CDR1 MNHEY and CDR2 SVGEGT come from the germline V gene. CDR3 DNA: TGTGCCAGCAGTTACACATTAGGAGGGACTAGCGGGATCTACGAGCAGTACTTC. Protein: CASSYTLGGTSGIYEQYF.

The chain joins TRBV6-1 to TRBJ2-2; 8 positions agree with TRBD2. Germline V gives CDR1 MNHNS, CDR2 SASEGT. The CDR3 runs 15 residues. V lost 9 bases to trimming and J lost 6 bases; unmatched junction nucleotides: 12. The DNA for the CDR3 is TGTGCCAGTCACTTGAAACAAGCGGGAGCCGGGGAGCTGTTTTTT. Its translation is CASHLKQAGAGELFF.

As regards this clonotype: Its ends do not fully match the called genes, so a read error is possible. The CDR3 DNA reads TGTGCCAGCAGCCAGGCTATGGGGACAGATACGCAGTTTTTC. Its translation is CASSQAMGTDTQFF. This rearrangement joins TRBV6-1 to TRBJ2-3; TRBD1 aligns across 7 bases. The germline V gene has CDR1 MNHNS and CDR2 SASEGT. The CDR3 is 14 residues long.

On this clonotype: A read error may produce the germline difference seen at one junction end. The CDR3 sequence is CASSHDEFGELFF. CDR3 nucleotides: TGTGCTAGCAGCCATGACGAATTCGGGGAGCTGTTTTTT. This chain connects TRBV7-7 to TRBJ2-2; D gene uncertain. CDR1 and CDR2 (germline): SSHAT, FNYEAQ (reference sequence). The CDR3 contains 13 residues.

Notes on this clonotype: Because the CDR3's place on the DNA is in doubt, the DNA is left out and the CDR3 is given as listed by TCRdb. J is TRBJ2-2 and V is TRBV14; the table calls TRBD1, which could not be checked here. Germline V gene data show CDR1 as SGHDN and CDR2 as FVKESK. The CDR3 spans 14 amino acids, including both terminal residues. CDR3 protein: CAGIRAVGTGALYF.

The V and J genes are TRBV9 and TRBJ2-3; D may be TRBD2 (6 bases). Looked up from germline, CDR1 is SGDLS and CDR2 is YYNGEE. The CDR3 spans 15 residues. Trimming took 0 bases from V and 1 from J, leaving 9 bases between them. CDR3 coding DNA: TGTGCCAGCAGCGTAGGCGGGATTGGCACAGATACGCAGTATTTT. It specifies CASSVGGIGTDTQYF.

This clonotype was detected ten times or more. CDR3 amino acids: CASSWPGQGSGELFF. The CDR3 coding sequence is TGTGCCAGCAGCTGGCCGGGACAGGGTTCCGGGGAGCTGTTTTTT. The V and J genes are TRBV6-1 and TRBJ2-2, with 9 bases lining up with TRBD1. Germline V gene data show CDR1 as MNHNS and CDR2 as SASEGT. Losses at the gene ends were 6 bases for V and 6 bases for J; bases not matched to a gene: 8. CDR3 length equals 15 residues.

This clonotype was observed many times. Being one base from a much bigger clone, this may be a read error. The V and J genes are TRBV7-2 and TRBJ2-1, with D perhaps assigned TRBD1 or TRBD2 (6 bases each). The J call may be in error: the DNA end matches TRBJ2-7 better. Per germline, CDR1 SGHTA and CDR2 FQGNSA. The length of the CDR3 is 15 residues. The CDR3 DNA reads as TGTGCCAGCAGCCTAGGGGGACTTCGTCACAATGAGCAGTACTTC. Translated, it gives CASSLGGLRHNEQYF.